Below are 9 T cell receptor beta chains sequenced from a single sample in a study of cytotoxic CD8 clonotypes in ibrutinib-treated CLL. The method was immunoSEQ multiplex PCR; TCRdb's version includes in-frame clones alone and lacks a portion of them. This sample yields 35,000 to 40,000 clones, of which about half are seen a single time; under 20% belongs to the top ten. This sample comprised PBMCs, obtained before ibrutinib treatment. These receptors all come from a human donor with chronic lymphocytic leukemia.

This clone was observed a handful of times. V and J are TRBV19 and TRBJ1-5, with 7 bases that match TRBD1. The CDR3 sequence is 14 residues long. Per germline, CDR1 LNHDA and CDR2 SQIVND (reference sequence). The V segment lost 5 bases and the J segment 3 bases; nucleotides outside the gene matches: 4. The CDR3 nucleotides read TGTGCCAGTAGTCGGGACAGATACAATCAGCCCCAGCATTTT. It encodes CASSRDRYNQPQHF.

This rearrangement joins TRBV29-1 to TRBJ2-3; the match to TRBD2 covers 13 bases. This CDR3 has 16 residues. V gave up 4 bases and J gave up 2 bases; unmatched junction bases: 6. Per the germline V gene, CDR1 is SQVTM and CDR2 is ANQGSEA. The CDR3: CSVASGTSGATDTQYF. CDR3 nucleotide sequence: TGCAGCGTTGCGTCCGGGACTAGCGGGGCCACAGATACGCAGTATTTT.

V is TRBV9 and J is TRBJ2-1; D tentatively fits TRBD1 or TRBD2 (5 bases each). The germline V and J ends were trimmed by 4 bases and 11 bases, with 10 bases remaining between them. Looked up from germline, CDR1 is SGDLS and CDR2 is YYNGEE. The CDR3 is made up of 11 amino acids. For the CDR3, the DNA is TGTGCCAGCAGCTCCTGGGGGAAGCAGTTCTTC. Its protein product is CASSSWGKQFF.

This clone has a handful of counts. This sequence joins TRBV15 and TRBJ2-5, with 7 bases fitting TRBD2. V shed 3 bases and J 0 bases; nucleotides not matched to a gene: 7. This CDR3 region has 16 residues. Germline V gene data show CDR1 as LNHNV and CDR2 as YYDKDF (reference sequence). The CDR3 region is CATSSLSGTNQETQYF. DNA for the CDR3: TGTGCCACCAGCAGCCTTTCCGGGACTAACCAAGAGACCCAGTACTTC.

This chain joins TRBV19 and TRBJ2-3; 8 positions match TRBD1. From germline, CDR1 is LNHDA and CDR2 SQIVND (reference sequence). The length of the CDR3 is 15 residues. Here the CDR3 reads CAATPGQASTDTQYF. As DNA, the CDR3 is TGTGCAGCTACTCCGGGACAGGCTAGCACAGATACGCAGTATTTT.

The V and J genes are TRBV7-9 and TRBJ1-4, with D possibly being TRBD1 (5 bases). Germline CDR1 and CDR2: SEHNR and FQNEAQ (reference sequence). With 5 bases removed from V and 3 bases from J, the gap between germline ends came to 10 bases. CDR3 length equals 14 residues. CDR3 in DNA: TGTGCCAGCAGCACCGGGACGGCTAATGAAAAACTGTTTTTT. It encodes CASSTGTANEKLFF.

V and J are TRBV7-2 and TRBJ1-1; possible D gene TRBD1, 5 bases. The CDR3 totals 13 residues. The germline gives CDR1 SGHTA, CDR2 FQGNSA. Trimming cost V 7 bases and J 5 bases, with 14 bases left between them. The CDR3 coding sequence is TGTGCCAGCAAATCAGGGATAGGGACTGAAGCTTTCTTT. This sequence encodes CASKSGIGTEAFF.

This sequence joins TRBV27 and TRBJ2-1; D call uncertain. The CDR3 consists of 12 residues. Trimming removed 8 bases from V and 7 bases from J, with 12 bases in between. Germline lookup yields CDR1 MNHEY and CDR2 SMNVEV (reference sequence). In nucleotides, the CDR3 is TGTGCCAGCTCAATTATCGGGAATGAGCAGTTCTTC. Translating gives CASSIIGNEQFF.

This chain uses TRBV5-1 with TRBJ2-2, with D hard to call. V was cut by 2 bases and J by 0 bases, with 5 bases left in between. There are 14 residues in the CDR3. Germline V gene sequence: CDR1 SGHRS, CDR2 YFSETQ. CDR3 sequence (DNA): TGCGCCAGCAGCTTTACTACGAACACCGGGGAGCTGTTTTTT. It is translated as CASSFTTNTGELFF.